This T cell receptor beta chain originates from a study of cytomegalovirus exposure and HLA in healthy donors. Overall study results and limits: Cytomegalovirus association was listed for 150 to 200 TCR beta chains. Researchers left out some V segments, among them TRBV6-2 and TRBV6-3, as indistinguishable. Prior analysis indicated that the majority of TCR beta V segments exhibited productivity approximately 90% or approximately 30% of the time. With later analysis, a missense DCLRE1C variant became linked to TCR beta V- and J-gene trimming.

The germline CDR1 and CDR2 sequences are SEHNR and FQNEAQ (reference sequence). The CDR3 consists of 17 residues. J lost 0 bases, V lost 1 base, and 8 bases had no gene match. Comment on this clone: Its antigen remains unidentified.

The PCR was carried out with 60 Vbeta primers and 13 Jbeta primers. Using immunoSEQ multiplex PCR, the repertoire was profiled, and TCRdb retains in-frame clones only, with some absent. The table records around 140,000 clones, less than 90% of them present only once. The sample consisted of PBMCs. The sequence was obtained from a man aged 40-49 years in good health and CMV-seronegative. This sequence joins TRBV7-9 and TRBJ2-5; 7 positions agree with TRBD1. For the CDR3, the DNA is TGTGCCAGCAGCTTAGAAAAGGTCAGGGGGTACCAAGAGACCCAGTACTTC. The encoded protein is CASSLEKVRGYQETQYF.